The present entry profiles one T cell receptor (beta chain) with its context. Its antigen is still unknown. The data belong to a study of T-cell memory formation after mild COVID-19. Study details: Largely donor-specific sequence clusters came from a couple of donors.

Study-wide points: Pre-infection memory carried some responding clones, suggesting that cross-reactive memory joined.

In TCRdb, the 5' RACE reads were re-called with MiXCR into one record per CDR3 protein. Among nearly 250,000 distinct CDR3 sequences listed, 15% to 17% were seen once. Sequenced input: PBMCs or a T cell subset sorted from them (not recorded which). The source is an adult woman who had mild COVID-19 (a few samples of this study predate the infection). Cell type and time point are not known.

The CDR3 loop is CASSYTGWEQYF. DNA of the CDR3: TGTGCCAGCAGTTACACGGGCTGGGAGCAGTACTTC. This sequence joins TRBV25-1 and TRBJ2-7; no firm D call. The length of the CDR3 is 12 residues. V was clipped by 5 bases and J by 7 bases, with 12 bases between them. From germline, CDR1 is MGHDK and CDR2 SYGVNS.